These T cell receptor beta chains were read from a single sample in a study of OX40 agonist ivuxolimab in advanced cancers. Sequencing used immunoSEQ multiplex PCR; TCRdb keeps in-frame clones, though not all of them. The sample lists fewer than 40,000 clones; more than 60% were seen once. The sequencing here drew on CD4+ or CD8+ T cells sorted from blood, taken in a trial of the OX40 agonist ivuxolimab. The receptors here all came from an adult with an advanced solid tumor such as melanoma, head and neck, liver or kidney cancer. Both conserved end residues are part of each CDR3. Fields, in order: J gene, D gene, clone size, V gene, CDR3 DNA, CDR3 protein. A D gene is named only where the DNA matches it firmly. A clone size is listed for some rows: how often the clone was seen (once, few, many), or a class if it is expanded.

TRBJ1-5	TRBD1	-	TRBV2	TGTGCCAGCGAGGGACAGGGTAATCAGCCCCAGCATTTT	CASEGQGNQPQHF
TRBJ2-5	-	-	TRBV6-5	TGTGCCAGCAGTTTTAGCAGAGGCCAAGAGACCCAGTACTTC	CASSFSRGQETQYF
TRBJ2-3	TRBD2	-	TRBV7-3	TGTGCCAGCAGTTTGGGACTAGCGGGCACAGATACGCAGTATTTT	CASSLGLAGTDTQYF
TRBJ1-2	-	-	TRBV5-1	TGCGCCAGCAGCTTGGACAGCGAATATGGCTACACCTTC	CASSLDSEYGYTF
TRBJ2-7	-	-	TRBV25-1	TGTGCCAGCAGTGAATTGGGGCAGTCCTACGAGCAGTACTTC	CASSELGQSYEQYF
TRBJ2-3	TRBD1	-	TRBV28	TGTGCCAGCAGTTCACAGGGGGCAGTGACAGATACGCAGTATTTT	CASSSQGAVTDTQYF
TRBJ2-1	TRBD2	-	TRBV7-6	TGTGCCAGCATGCGCGGGGGAACGCCCTACAATGAGCAGTTCTTC	CASMRGGTPYNEQFF
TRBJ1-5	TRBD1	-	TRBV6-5	TGTGCCAGCAGCCGACAGGGCTATAACAATCAGCCCCAGCATTTT	CASSRQGYNNQPQHF
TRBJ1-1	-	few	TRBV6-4	TGTGCCAGCAGGAAGGAGACGTGGAGCACTGAAGCTTTCTTT	CASRKETWSTEAFF
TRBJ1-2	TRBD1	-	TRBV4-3	TGCGCCAGCAGCCAAGATCCGCAGGGGGCCTATGGCTACACCTTC	CASSQDPQGAYGYTF
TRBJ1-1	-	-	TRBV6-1	TGTGCCAGCAGTGACCCTCCCGGGCCGACAAAGACTGAAGCTTTCTTT	CASSDPPGPTKTEAFF
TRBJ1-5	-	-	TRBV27	TGTGCCAGCAGTTTAGTTGGGGGATATAGCAATCAGCCCCAGCATTTT	CASSLVGGYSNQPQHF
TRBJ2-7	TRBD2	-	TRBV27	TGTGCCAGCAGACGGGGACTAGCGGCCTACGAGCAGTACTTC	CASRRGLAAYEQYF
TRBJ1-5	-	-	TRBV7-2	TGTGCCAGCAGCTTAGGGAGAGGCCAGCCCCAGCATTTT	CASSLGRGQPQHF
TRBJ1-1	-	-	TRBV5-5	TGTGCCAGCAGCTTGCAGCAGGGTGGAATGAACACTGAAGCTTTCTTT	CASSLQQGGMNTEAFF
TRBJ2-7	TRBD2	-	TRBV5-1	TGCGCCAGCAGCTTGGATTCCGGGACTAGCGTCTACGAGCAGTACTTC	CASSLDSGTSVYEQYF
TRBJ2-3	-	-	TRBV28	TGTGCCAGCAGTTCCGGAGCGGATACGCAGTATTTT	CASSSGADTQYF
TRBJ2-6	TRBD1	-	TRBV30	TGTGCCTGGGCTTCCGGGACAGAACTTCGGCTTGGGGCCAACGTCCTGACTTTC	CAWASGTELRLGANVLTF
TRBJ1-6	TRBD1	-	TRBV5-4	TGTGCCAGCAGCTTGGGACAGGGGCTTAATTCACCCCTCCACTTT	CASSLGQGLNSPLHF
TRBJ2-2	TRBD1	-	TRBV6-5	TGTGCCAGCAGTTACTTGGACAGGGACTCCGGGGAGCTGTTTTTT	CASSYLDRDSGELFF
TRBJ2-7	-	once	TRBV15	TGTGCCACCAGCAGAGATCTGGCAGGGAGAGGTGAGCAGTACTTC	CATSRDLAGRGEQYF
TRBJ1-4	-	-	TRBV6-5	TGTGCCAGCAGGCAGGGTAATGAAAAACTGTTTTTT	CASRQGNEKLFF